Presented here are 25 T cell receptor beta chains from one specimen sequenced in a study of T cell changes during pregnancy in multiple sclerosis (dated by TCRdb to about 2019). Libraries were made using the immunoSEQ multiplex PCR assay. Imported from immuneACCESS, the table was reduced by TCRdb to in-frame sequences with V and J called. These copies leave out some clones; in studies compared against another copy, an unresolved V gene accounts for under half, and the cause of the remainder is not known. This sample comprises around 41,000 clones, roughly 91% of them detected only once. The top ten clones comprise approximately 1.4% of the sample. Sequences were obtained from PBMCs (not recorded whether the cells were cultured). These receptor sequences come from a female donor with multiple sclerosis, enrolled in a pregnancy study.

The chain uses TRBV10-3 and TRBJ1-4; 8 bases map to TRBD1. The CDR3 has 13 amino acids. Trimming cost V 6 bases and J 5 bases; bases outside gene matches: 2. The germline V gene has CDR1 ENHRY and CDR2 SYGVKD. CDR3 coding DNA: TGTGCCATCAGAGGACAGGGCAATGAAAAACTGTTTTTT. Encoded protein: CAIRGQGNEKLFF.

This chain uses TRBV4-1 with TRBJ2-1; TRBD2 matches 8 bases. The germline gives CDR1 MGHRA, CDR2 YSYEKL. The CDR3 consists of 14 residues. The junction had 5 bases not matched to a gene; V was cut back by 0 bases and J by 10 bases. The CDR3 sequence: CASSQEPGTREQFF. The CDR3 nucleotides are TGCGCCAGCAGCCAAGAACCCGGGACTAGGGAGCAGTTCTTC.

The chain has TRBV5-6 and TRBJ1-5, with D possibly being TRBD1 (6 bases). The CDR3 spans 13 residues. Germline values: CDR1 SGHDT, CDR2 YYEEEE. Trimming cost V 3 bases and J 7 bases, with 11 bases left between them. In DNA form, the CDR3 reads TGTGCCAGCAGCTGGGGCCAGGGGCAGCCCCAGCATTTT. It encodes CASSWGQGQPQHF.

The chain combines TRBV28 with TRBJ2-3; no reliable D call. V lost 4 bases and J 4 bases, leaving 9 bases between the germline ends. The CDR3 runs 13 residues. CDR1 and CDR2 (germline): MDHEN, SYDVKM. DNA of the CDR3: TGTGCCAGCAGTTCTCTTCTAGCAGATACGCAGTATTTT. Translation: CASSSLLADTQYF.

This clone was observed once. The chain uses TRBV5-1 and TRBJ1-4; tentatively, D is TRBD1 (5 bases). V was trimmed by 4 bases and J by 8 bases, leaving 15 bases between them. Germline values: CDR1 SGHRS, CDR2 YFSETQ. CDR3 length equals 14 residues. The DNA of the CDR3 is TGCGCCAGCAGCCCTCAGGGTATTGGGGAAAAACTGTTTTTT. Its translation: CASSPQGIGEKLFF. The full variable domain, with the rest looked up from reference TRBV5-1 and TRBJ1-4, is KAGVTQTPRYLIKTRGQQVTLSCSPISGHRSVSWYQQTPGQGLQFLFEYFSETQRNKGNFPGRFSGRQFSNSRSEMNVSTLELGDSALYLCASSPQGIGEKLFFGSGTQLSVL.

The CDR3 DNA reads TGTGCCAGTAGTATACAGAACACTGAAGCTTTCTTT. Its protein is CASSIQNTEAFF. The chain joins TRBV19 to TRBJ1-1; unclear D gene. This CDR3 comprises 12 residues. The V gene lost 2 bases and the J gene lost 1 base, with 2 bases spanning the gap. Germline V gene data show CDR1 as LNHDA and CDR2 as SQIVND (reference sequence).

The chain recombines TRBV14 with TRBJ2-5; 9 positions agree with TRBD2. Germline CDR1 is SGHDN and CDR2 is FVKESK. The CDR3 consists of 17 residues. V dropped 3 bases and J dropped 1; count of bases not matched to a gene: 9. The CDR3 loop is CASSQMGLAGTQETQYF. The CDR3 coding sequence is TGTGCCAGCAGCCAGATGGGTCTAGCGGGGACCCAAGAGACCCAGTACTTC.

J is TRBJ1-4 and V is TRBV7-9, with a tentative D call TRBD1 (6 bases). Germline lookup yields CDR1 SEHNR and CDR2 FQNEAQ (reference sequence). This CDR3 is 13 amino acids long. V lost 2 bases, J lost 15 bases, and 16 bases lay in between. This CDR3 reads CASSLSRGLGVFF. CDR3 DNA sequence: TGTGCCAGCAGCTTAAGCAGGGGCCTTGGGGTGTTTTTT.

This chain joins TRBV28 and TRBJ2-3, with D hard to call. Trimming took off 1 base at V and 5 bases at J, with 19 bases between the two ends. Germline CDR1 MDHEN, CDR2 SYDVKM. This CDR3 has 17 amino acids. The CDR3 loop is CASSLLSGVVVGDTQYF. Written as DNA, the CDR3 is TGTGCCAGCAGTTTATTAAGTGGGGTGGTGGTCGGAGATACGCAGTATTTT.

This chain joins TRBV28 and TRBJ1-5; TRBD1 might be the D (5 bases). Germline V CDR1 and CDR2: MDHEN, SYDVKM. V was clipped by 2 bases and J by 0 bases, with 8 bases between them. This CDR3 is 15 amino acids long. The DNA of the CDR3 is TGTGCCAGCAGTTTAGGGGGGAGTAGCAATCAGCCCCAGCATTTT. This encodes CASSLGGSSNQPQHF.

In its sample, this clone was seen once. The chain employs TRBV18 and TRBJ1-2; tentatively, D is TRBD1 (6 bases). Germline CDR1 is KGHSH and CDR2 is LQKENI. The CDR3 spans 15 residues. The V end lost 3 bases, the J end lost 5 bases, and 16 bases lay between the germline ends. CDR3 coding DNA: TGTGCCAGCTCACCGGGGGGGGGCCTGAAGTATGGCTACACCTTC. This sequence encodes CASSPGGGLKYGYTF.

The V and J genes are TRBV19 and TRBJ1-1; TRBD1 agrees at 7 bases. J was trimmed by 3 bases and V by 7 bases; bases with no gene match: 8. The CDR3 contains 14 residues. Germline-derived CDR1 and CDR2 are LNHDA and SQIVND (reference sequence). CDR3 in amino acids: CASKWGRGYTEAFF. The CDR3 DNA sequence: TGTGCCAGTAAGTGGGGCAGGGGGTACACTGAAGCTTTCTTT.

The chain employs TRBV2 and TRBJ2-2; D uncertain. With 6 bases removed from V and 0 bases from J, the gap between germline ends came to 14 bases. Germline-derived CDR1 and CDR2 are SNHLY and FYNNEI. This CDR3 is 16 amino acids long. CDR3: CASRSSVLANTGELFF. CDR3 in DNA: TGTGCCAGCAGGAGTTCCGTCCTTGCGAACACCGGGGAGCTGTTTTTT.

This chain uses TRBV12-5 with TRBJ1-1; D not resolved. The CDR3 runs to 14 residues. Per the germline V gene, CDR1 is LGHNT and CDR2 is FRNRAP. Trimming stripped 4 bases from V and 1 base from J, with 10 bases between. Here the CDR3 DNA reads TGTGCTAGTGGTTACGGACCAGCGAACACTGAAGCTTTCTTT. It encodes CASGYGPANTEAFF.

V usage is TRBV28 and J usage is TRBJ1-5; 8 bases align to TRBD1. Germline CDR1 MDHEN, CDR2 SYDVKM. V was clipped by 7 bases and J by 6 bases; unmatched bases: 11. The CDR3 consists of 15 residues. The CDR3 nucleotides read TGTGCCAGCAACTATGGGGCAGGGGGCGGTCAGCCCCAGCATTTT. It specifies CASNYGAGGGQPQHF. The variable domain in full, with the rest retrieved from reference TRBV28 and TRBJ1-5, is DVKVTQSSRYLVKRTGEKVFLECVQDMDHENMFWYRQDPGLGLRLIYFSYDVKMKEKGDIPEGYSVSREKKERFSLILESASTNQTSMYLCASNYGAGGGQPQHFGDGTRLSIL.

This chain links TRBV18 with TRBJ2-1; tentatively, D is TRBD1 or TRBD2 (6 bases each). V was shortened by 6 bases and J by 6 bases, with 12 bases between the two germline ends. This CDR3 spans 13 amino acids. Germline CDR1 reads KGHSH; CDR2 reads LQKENI. The CDR3 nucleotides read TGTGCCAGCTCTCGAGGAGGGGGCAATGAGCAGTTCTTC. This codes for CASSRGGGNEQFF.

The chain employs TRBV29-1 and TRBJ2-3; tentative D call: TRBD1 (7 bases). There are 15 residues in the CDR3. Germline lookup yields CDR1 SQVTM and CDR2 ANQGSEA. V was trimmed by 3 bases and J by 1 base, leaving 14 bases between them. As DNA, the CDR3 is TGCAGCGTTGAGCCCAGGGGGGACCGCACAGATACGCAGTATTTT. It codes for CSVEPRGDRTDTQYF.

This sequence joins TRBV7-4 and TRBJ1-1; 7 nucleotides align to TRBD1. Germline CDR1 SGHVT, CDR2 SQSDAQ. The CDR3 extends over 14 amino acids. V shed 4 bases, J shed 0 bases, and the junction held 2 bases outside the gene matches. The CDR3 nucleotides are TGTGCCAGCAGCTCGGGACAGCTGAACACTGAAGCTTTCTTT. Its protein is CASSSGQLNTEAFF.

The chain carries TRBV7-2 and TRBJ2-2; D gene uncertain. The CDR3 is 11 residues long. Germline values: CDR1 SGHTA, CDR2 FQGNSA. V was pared by 7 bases and J by 3 bases, with 3 bases between. The CDR3 protein is CASTYTGELFF. The DNA for the CDR3 is TGTGCCAGCACTTACACCGGGGAGCTGTTTTTT.

V and J are TRBV19 and TRBJ2-7; D uncertain. V lost 2 bases and J 5 bases, leaving 13 bases between the germline ends. Germline V gives CDR1 LNHDA, CDR2 SQIVND (reference sequence). The CDR3 is made up of 14 amino acids. CDR3 amino acids: CASSIQVGQHEQYF. CDR3 DNA: TGTGCCAGTAGTATACAGGTGGGCCAGCACGAGCAGTACTTC.

The chain joins TRBV5-6 to TRBJ1-1; D call uncertain. V lost 3 bases to trimming and J lost 8 bases, with 11 bases between them. In germline, CDR1 is SGHDT, CDR2 YYEEEE. The CDR3 consists of 12 residues. The CDR3 DNA is TGTGCCAGCAGCTCGGGGAATTGGGAAGCTTTCTTT. Residues: CASSSGNWEAFF.

V usage is TRBV6-5 and J usage is TRBJ2-1, with D perhaps TRBD2 (5 bases). The CDR3 totals 16 residues. CDR1 is MNHEY and CDR2 is SVGAGI in the germline V gene. Deletions cut 2 bases from V and 2 bases from J, with 13 bases between. The CDR3: CASSYVASFAYNEQFF. Here the CDR3 DNA reads TGTGCCAGCAGTTACGTGGCTAGCTTCGCCTACAATGAGCAGTTCTTC.

The chain uses TRBV7-9 and TRBJ1-3; a weak D match, TRBD1 (5 bases). Germline V gives CDR1 SEHNR, CDR2 FQNEAQ (reference sequence). The V and J ends lost 5 bases and 2 bases respectively, with 16 bases between them. CDR3 length: 16 residues. CDR3 region: CASSRPQGYPGNTIYF. The CDR3 bases are TGTGCCAGCAGCAGACCTCAGGGTTACCCTGGAAACACCATATATTTT.

The J gene is TRBJ2-2, the V gene TRBV11-2; D unresolved. The germline CDR1 and CDR2 sequences are SGHAT and FQNNGV. The CDR3 has 13 residues. V lost 6 bases and J 7 bases, leaving 12 bases between the germline ends. CDR3 nucleotides: TGTGCCAGCAGTAGTCGACGGAGCGGGGAGCTGTTTTTT. Translation gives CASSSRRSGELFF.

The chain recombines TRBV27 with TRBJ1-2, with 7 bases aligning to TRBD1. Germline CDR1 is MNHEY and CDR2 is SMNVEV (reference sequence). The length of the CDR3 is 13 residues. Unmatched junction bases numbered 4, after V lost 7 bases and J lost 2 bases. The CDR3 here is CASTRQGNYGYTF. The CDR3 DNA sequence: TGTGCCAGCACTCGACAGGGCAACTATGGCTACACCTTC.